Each of the 30 T cell receptor beta chains below was sequenced from the same sample in a study of early T cells in non-severe SARS-CoV-2 infection (dated by TCRdb to about 2021). The library came from 5' RACE. TCRdb lists the instrument as NextSeq 500. TCRdb redid the processing of the public reads, applying fastp at Q25 and MiXCR, and retained in-frame beta chains. Every distinct CDR3 protein forms one entry, paired with its most common genes and DNA. The sample table holds tens of thousands of distinct CDR3 sequences, of which roughly 9.3% were seen once. The ten largest clonotypes hold about 16% of the sample. Sequencing was performed on whole blood. These receptors were collected from an adult who was a healthcare worker with PCR-confirmed SARS-CoV-2 infection or an uninfected control (not recorded which).

The rearrangement uses TRBV7-2 and TRBJ1-4; 7 positions agree with TRBD1. Germline V gene data show CDR1 as SGHTA and CDR2 as FQGNSA. After removal of 5 bases from V and 0 bases from J, the junction contained 6 bases not matched to a gene. This CDR3 spans 16 amino acids. CDR3 in amino acids: CASSRDSSATNEKLFF. CDR3 in DNA: TGTGCCAGCAGCCGGGACAGCTCTGCAACTAATGAAAAACTGTTTTTT.

This clonotype came up many times. In DNA form, the CDR3 reads TGTGCCAGCAGCTTAGGACTAGCGGGAGGGCCGATCGCTGAGCAGTTCTTC. Protein sequence: CASSLGLAGGPIAEQFF. The chain recombines TRBV7-2 with TRBJ2-1; 14 bases agree with TRBD2. With V trimmed by 1 base and J by 9 bases, 8 bases remained unmatched. CDR1 and CDR2 (germline): SGHTA, FQGNSA. The CDR3 has 17 amino acids.

By its share, this clonotype is medium-sized. The rearrangement uses TRBV28 and TRBJ1-1; unclear D gene. V dropped 5 bases and J dropped 7 bases, with 5 bases sitting between them. The CDR3 has 10 amino acids. Germline CDR1 MDHEN, CDR2 SYDVKM. CDR3 DNA sequence: TGTGCCAGCAGTCTAAATGAAGCTTTCTTT. It specifies CASSLNEAFF.

CDR3 DNA sequence: TGTGCTAGTGGTTCGGGCGGCGGGGAGCTGTTTTTT. It encodes CASGSGGGELFF. This chain connects TRBV12-5 to TRBJ2-2; no clear D gene. The length of the CDR3 is 12 residues. Germline CDR1 LGHNT, CDR2 FRNRAP. Trimming took 4 bases from V and 7 from J, leaving 7 bases between them.

On this clonotype itself: This may stem from a read error, because a much larger clone lies one nucleotide away. V usage is TRBV6-2 or TRBV6-3 and J usage is TRBJ1-6; 10 bases align to TRBD1. Germline-derived CDR1 and CDR2 are MNHEY and SVGEGT. The CDR3 is 14 amino acids. CDR3 sequence reads: CASSPPGQGSPPHF. The DNA for the CDR3 is TGTGCCAGCAGCCCACCGGGACAGGGGTCACCCCCCCACTTT.

This clonotype was counted a few times. J is TRBJ2-3 and V is TRBV5-6; 11 positions agree with TRBD2. With V trimmed by 0 bases and J by 6 bases, 3 bases remained unmatched. The CDR3 is 15 residues long. Germline CDR1 SGHDT, CDR2 YYEEEE. The CDR3 nucleotides read TGTGCCAGCAGCTTGGTTAGCGGGAGGGTGGATACGCAGTATTTT. This gives the protein CASSLVSGRVDTQYF.

The chain carries TRBV6-5 and TRBJ1-6, with unresolved D. CDR3 size: 13 residues. The V gene lost 4 bases and the J gene lost 10 bases, with 11 bases spanning the gap. Germline lookup yields CDR1 MNHEY and CDR2 SVGAGI. The CDR3 here is CASSSSFGSPLHF. CDR3 DNA: TGTGCCAGCAGTTCGTCATTCGGATCACCCCTCCACTTT.

Note on this clonotype: A much larger clone lies one base from this, so it may be a read error. CDR3 in amino acids: CSVDGRKNELFF. CDR3 sequence (DNA): TGCAGCGTGGATGGACGCAAGAATGAGCTGTTCTTC. This rearrangement joins TRBV29-1 to TRBJ2-1; D gene unclear. Germline V lookup: CDR1 SQVTM, CDR2 ANQGSEA. The CDR3 is 12 residues long.

The chain uses TRBV4-3 and TRBJ2-7; 8 bases are a match to TRBD1. The CDR3 is made up of 15 amino acids. After removal of 0 bases from V and 4 bases from J, the junction contained 5 bases not matched to a gene. CDR1 is LGHNA, CDR2 YSLEER, per germline. The CDR3 bases are TGCGCCAGCAGCCAAGAGGACAGGGTTCCTTACGAGCAGTACTTC. This encodes CASSQEDRVPYEQYF.

This clonotype was observed at least ten times. The rearrangement joins TRBV12-3 or TRBV12-4 to TRBJ2-5; 10 bases are shared with TRBD2. The V gene end was trimmed by 5 bases and the J gene end by 5 bases; junction bases not matched to a gene: 11. The CDR3 spans 16 residues. CDR3 in DNA: TGTGCCAGCAGTCCCCAGCGGGAGGGCCTCGGTGAGACCCAGTACTTC. Translated, it gives CASSPQREGLGETQYF.

The rearrangement joins TRBV7-3 to TRBJ2-6, with D tentatively TRBD1 (5 bases). Between the trimmed V and J ends, which lost 6 bases and 0 bases, there was a span of 15 bases. In germline, CDR1 is SGHTA, CDR2 FQGTGA. The CDR3 length is 17 residues. CDR3: CASSRNHRNSGANVLTF. The CDR3 bases are TGTGCCAGCAGTCGAAACCACAGGAACTCTGGGGCCAACGTCCTGACTTTC.

This chain links TRBV29-1 with TRBJ2-1, with D tentatively TRBD2 (6 bases). Germline loops: CDR1 SQVTM, CDR2 ANQGSEA. CDR3 length: 14 amino acids. Trimming cost V 7 bases and J 2 bases, with 15 bases left between them. The CDR3 bases are TGCAGCGCCACGGTGGCGGGGACCTACAATGAGCAGTTCTTC. Translated, it gives CSATVAGTYNEQFF.

The V call is TRBV7-2, the J call TRBJ2-3; D is perhaps TRBD1 or TRBD2 (5 bases each). The CDR3 runs to 11 residues. V was shortened by 5 bases and J by 11 bases, with 11 bases between the two germline ends. In germline, CDR1 is SGHTA, CDR2 FQGNSA. CDR3 residues: CASSPGGGQYF. The CDR3 coding sequence is TGTGCCAGCAGCCCGGGTGGGGGGCAGTATTTT. Combining the CDR3 with reference TRBV7-2 and TRBJ2-3 gives the whole variable domain GAGVSQSPSNKVTEKGKDVELRCDPISGHTALYWYRQSLGQGLEFLIYFQGNSAPDKSGLPSDRFSAERTGGSVSTLTIQRTQQEDSAVYLCASSPGGGQYFGPGTRLTVL.

This clonotype has more than one count but fewer than ten. The chain joins TRBV24-1 to TRBJ2-1; 8 bases are shared with TRBD2. Germline CDR1 reads KGHDR; CDR2 reads SFDVKD. This CDR3 has 15 residues. V lost 9 bases and J lost 7; bases outside the gene matches: 13. The CDR3 here is CATGGSGTAKNEQFF. The CDR3 DNA sequence: TGTGCCACCGGTGGTAGCGGGACCGCTAAGAATGAGCAGTTCTTC.

This clonotype showed up many times. The gene calls are TRBV11-2 and TRBJ2-3; 9 bases map to TRBD2. The CDR3 is 16 residues long. V lost 3 bases and J lost 3; bases outside the gene matches: 7. CDR1 is SGHAT and CDR2 is FQNNGV in the germline V gene. The CDR3 sequence is CASSLQRGATTDTQYF. CDR3 nucleotide sequence: TGTGCCAGCAGCTTGCAGCGGGGGGCAACAACAGATACGCAGTATTTT. The full variable domain, in which reference TRBV11-2 and TRBJ2-3 provide the parts outside the CDR3, is EAGVAQSPRYKIIEKRQSVAFWCNPISGHATLYWYQQILGQGPKLLIQFQNNGVVDDSQLPKDRFSAERLKGVDSTLKIQPAKLEDSAVYLCASSLQRGATTDTQYFGPGTRLTVL.

The chain joins TRBV20-1 to TRBJ2-1, with 14 positions matching TRBD2. Trimming removed 3 bases from V and 4 bases from J; junction bases left unmatched: 8. The CDR3 consists of 17 residues. Germline V gene lookup returns CDR1 DFQATT and CDR2 SNEGSKA (reference sequence). CDR3 residues: CSASLPGTSGRYNEQFF. CDR3 sequence (DNA): TGCAGTGCTAGCTTACCCGGGACTAGCGGGAGATACAATGAGCAGTTCTTC.

This clonotype appeared many times. The chain links TRBV6-2 or TRBV6-3 to TRBJ2-1; the D gene is possibly TRBD2 (6 bases). The CDR3 spans 15 residues. The germline V gene encodes CDR1 MNHEY and CDR2 SVGEGT. The V gene lost 6 bases and the J gene lost 4 bases, with 16 bases spanning the gap. CDR3 sequence: CASSPVTSGYNEQFF. In DNA, the CDR3 is TGTGCCAGCAGCCCCGTGACTAGTGGGTACAATGAGCAGTTCTTC.

The table lists this clonotype with many counts. The chain recombines TRBV28 with TRBJ2-7; 9 bases fit TRBD2. The germline gives CDR1 MDHEN, CDR2 SYDVKM. V dropped 3 bases and J dropped 1; count of bases not matched to a gene: 7. The CDR3 is made up of 16 amino acids. The CDR3 DNA sequence: TGTGCCAGCAGTTTCCCGAGCGGGAGGAGGTCCTACGAGCAGTACTTC. It specifies CASSFPSGRRSYEQYF.

The chain has TRBV6-6 and TRBJ1-2; 8 bases fit TRBD1. Germline values: CDR1 MNHNY, CDR2 SVGAGI (reference sequence). The junction had 6 bases not matched to a gene; V was cut back by 6 bases and J by 3 bases. This CDR3 is built from 14 residues. The DNA of the CDR3 is TGTGCCAGCAGCCACAGGGGGTCGGACTATGGCTACACCTTC. It specifies CASSHRGSDYGYTF.

This clonotype was seen at least ten times. The chain has TRBV11-1 and TRBJ2-1; 7 bases are a match to TRBD2. Per germline, CDR1 SGHAT and CDR2 FQDESV (reference sequence). V lost 1 base to trimming and J lost 6 bases; unmatched junction nucleotides: 0. CDR3 length equals 13 residues. In nucleotides, the CDR3 is TGTGCCAGCAGCTTAGGCGGGAGCAATGAGCAGTTCTTC. Its protein is CASSLGGSNEQFF.

V is TRBV6-5 and J is TRBJ2-6, with D perhaps TRBD1 or TRBD2 (5 bases each). This CDR3 region has 16 residues. Germline V gene sequence: CDR1 MNHEY, CDR2 SVGAGI. The V gene lost 0 bases and the J gene lost 4 bases, with 10 bases spanning the gap. CDR3 loop: CASSYSWGFGANVLTF. Here the CDR3 DNA reads TGTGCCAGCAGTTACTCATGGGGGTTCGGGGCCAACGTCCTGACTTTC.

The chain uses TRBV5-1 and TRBJ1-6; D gene ambiguous. This CDR3 spans 14 amino acids. Trimming took 3 bases from V and 5 from J, leaving 9 bases between them. Germline lookup yields CDR1 SGHRS and CDR2 YFSETQ. The CDR3 protein is CASSWFTNNSPLHF. CDR3 in DNA: TGCGCCAGCAGCTGGTTCACAAATAATTCACCCCTCCACTTT.

This clonotype was found many times. J is TRBJ2-3 and V is TRBV20-1; tentative D call: TRBD2 (5 bases). The CDR3 totals 19 residues. CDR1 and CDR2 (germline): DFQATT, SNEGSKA (reference sequence). V lost 5 bases and J 2 bases, leaving 29 bases between the germline ends. This CDR3 reads CSADDYGADEVVVTDTQYF. In DNA form, the CDR3 reads TGCAGTGCTGACGACTATGGCGCCGACGAAGTGGTGGTCACAGATACGCAGTATTTT.

The CDR3 region is CASSPGGGARTEAFF. The CDR3 DNA reads TGCGCCAGCAGCCCTGGTGGGGGCGCGAGGACTGAAGCTTTCTTT. J is TRBJ1-1 and V is TRBV5-1; TRBD1 is a possible D gene (6 bases). Germline CDR1 reads SGHRS; CDR2 reads YFSETQ. This CDR3 contains 15 residues. V shed 4 bases and J shed 5 bases, with 18 bases lying between them.

This clonotype was found many times. This rearrangement joins TRBV6-6 to TRBJ1-1; D possibly corresponds to TRBD1 (6 bases). The CDR3 totals 11 residues. Trimming shortened V by 5 bases and J by 8 bases, and 9 bases separated the two germline ends. The germline gives CDR1 MNHNY, CDR2 SVGAGI (reference sequence). The CDR3, as DNA: TGTGCCAGCAGTCAGGGGCCCGAAGCTTTCTTT. Its translation is CASSQGPEAFF.

This rearrangement joins TRBV5-1 to TRBJ1-3, with D unresolved. The germline V gene encodes CDR1 SGHRS and CDR2 YFSETQ. The CDR3 contains 14 residues. Trimming shortened V by 1 base and J by 6 bases, and 11 bases separated the two germline ends. Here the CDR3 DNA reads TGCGCCAGCAGCTTGTTTGGGCCCGAAAACACCATATATTTT. It encodes CASSLFGPENTIYF.

V gene TRBV6-2 or TRBV6-3 combines with J gene TRBJ2-7, with D unresolved. Between the trimmed V and J ends, which lost 2 bases and 3 bases, there was a span of 8 bases. CDR1 MNHEY and CDR2 SVGEGT come from the germline V gene. The CDR3 runs to 13 residues. CDR3 region: CASSYGQLYEQYF. As DNA, the CDR3 is TGTGCCAGCAGTTACGGGCAGCTCTACGAGCAGTACTTC.

The chain carries TRBV7-2 and TRBJ1-1, with D hard to call. V lost 0 bases and J 8 bases, leaving 10 bases between the germline ends. Germline V gives CDR1 SGHTA, CDR2 FQGNSA. This CDR3 is built from 13 residues. The CDR3 coding sequence is TGTGCCAGCAGCTTAGCGATCCGGGGAGAAGCTTTCTTT. Its translation: CASSLAIRGEAFF.

This clonotype has a count of ten or more. This sequence joins TRBV20-1 and TRBJ2-1, with D maybe TRBD2 (6 bases). Germline lookup yields CDR1 DFQATT and CDR2 SNEGSKA (reference sequence). The ends were cut back, 2 bases at V and 4 bases at J, with 18 bases in the middle. CDR3 length equals 16 residues. The CDR3 protein is CSARFLGGAGYNEQFF. The CDR3 DNA reads TGCAGTGCTAGATTCCTCGGTGGGGCGGGGTACAATGAGCAGTTCTTC.

CDR3 bases: TGTGCCAGCAGCTTAGCGGAGGCGCGGGAAGCTTTCTTT. This codes for CASSLAEAREAFF. The chain has TRBV7-2 and TRBJ1-1; D call uncertain. V lost 0 bases to trimming and J lost 8 bases, with 10 bases between them. Germline-derived CDR1 and CDR2 are SGHTA and FQGNSA. CDR3 size: 13 residues.